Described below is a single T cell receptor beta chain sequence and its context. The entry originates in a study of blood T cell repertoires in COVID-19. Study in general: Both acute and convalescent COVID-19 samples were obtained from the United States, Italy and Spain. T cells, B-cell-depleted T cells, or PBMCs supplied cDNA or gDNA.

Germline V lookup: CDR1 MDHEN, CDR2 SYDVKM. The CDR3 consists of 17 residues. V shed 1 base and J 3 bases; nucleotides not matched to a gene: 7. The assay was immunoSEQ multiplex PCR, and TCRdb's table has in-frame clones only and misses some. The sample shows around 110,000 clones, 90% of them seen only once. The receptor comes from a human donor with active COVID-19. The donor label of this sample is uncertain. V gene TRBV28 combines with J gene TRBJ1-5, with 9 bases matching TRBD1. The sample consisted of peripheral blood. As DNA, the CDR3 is TGTGCCAGCAGTTTATTTTGGGACAGGGTGACCAATCAGCCCCAGCATTTT. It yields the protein CASSLFWDRVTNQPQHF.